This TCR beta chain was profiled in a study of blood T cell repertoires in COVID-19. Those who participated ranged in age from 18 to 89 years and resided in 24 US areas. Generated by immunoSEQ multiplex PCR, the TCRdb table keeps only in-frame clones and is missing some. Among hundreds of thousands of clones listed, 85% to 90% were seen once. Sequencing input: PBMCs or T cells enriched from blood (not recorded which). The origin of this receptor is a woman in her twenties or thirties who had recovered from COVID-19.

The CDR3 sequence is CATSDNLADLTDTQYF. CDR3 DNA: TGTGCCACCAGTGATAACCTAGCGGATCTCACAGATACGCAGTATTTT. The rearrangement uses TRBV24-1 and TRBJ2-3; 7 bases match TRBD2. V lost 3 bases to trimming and J lost 2 bases; unmatched junction nucleotides: 7. The CDR3 has 16 amino acids. Germline-derived CDR1 and CDR2 are KGHDR and SFDVKD.